These 20 T cell receptor beta chains were sequenced from one sample in a study of beta chain features in type 1 diabetes. Expressed TCRB transcripts were sequenced after all isolated RNA was converted to cDNA. Sequencing used immunoSEQ multiplex PCR; TCRdb keeps in-frame clones, though not all of them. The sample lists about 410,000 clones; roughly 13% were seen once. Sequencing was carried out using naive CD4+ T cells from blood. The receptors here all came from a man under 40 in good health.

This clone was counted ten times or more. This chain links TRBV30 with TRBJ2-3; tentative D call: TRBD1 (6 bases). Germline CDR1 is GTSNPN and CDR2 is SVGIG (reference sequence). The CDR3 runs 12 residues. The CDR3 DNA sequence: TGTGCGACCCAGGGGCGCGTGGATACGCAGTATTTT. Its translation is CATQGRVDTQYF. Variable domain in full (rest from reference TRBV30 and TRBJ2-3): SQTIHQWPATLVQPVGSPLSLECTVEGTSNPNLYWYRQAAGRGLQLLFYSVGIGQISSEVPQNLSASRPQDRQFILSSKKLLLSDSGFYLCATQGRVDTQYFGPGTRLTVL.

This clone was detected a few times. CDR3 in DNA: TGTGCCAGCAGCTCTAAGAATCGTCCCTCTGGGGCCAACGTCCTGACTTTC. The encoded protein is CASSSKNRPSGANVLTF. The V call is TRBV9, the J call TRBJ2-6; D ambiguous. The CDR3 totals 17 residues. V was clipped by 4 bases and J by 0 bases, with 14 bases between them. In germline, CDR1 is SGDLS, CDR2 YYNGEE.

As regards this clone: The same CDR3 arises from other DNA sequences in this sample as well. The chain couples TRBV7-2 to TRBJ2-7; D is unclear. The CDR3 is 13 amino acids. Trimming removed 1 base at V and 1 base at J, with 5 bases between. CDR1 is SGHTA, CDR2 FQGNSA, per germline. CDR3 loop: CASSLGRSYEQYF. The CDR3 nucleotides are TGTGCCAGCAGCTTAGGTCGATCCTACGAGCAGTACTTC.

The chain recombines TRBV5-1 with TRBJ2-1; 8 nucleotides align to TRBD2. The V gene's germline CDR1 is SGHRS and CDR2 YFSETQ. J was trimmed by 2 bases and V by 2 bases; bases with no gene match: 3. The CDR3 totals 15 residues. This CDR3 reads CASSFSGEAYNEQFF. CDR3 coding DNA: TGCGCCAGCAGCTTTAGCGGGGAAGCCTACAATGAGCAGTTCTTC.

Only a few counts were recorded for this clone. A junction end diverges from the germline sequence, so it may reflect a read error. The chain uses TRBV23-1 and TRBJ2-1; tentatively, D is TRBD1 (7 bases). TRBV23-1 is an open reading frame whose function is uncertain. The CDR3 has 13 residues. CDR3 sequence (DNA): TGCGCCGGCAGGGGGGCTTCCTACAATGAGCAGTTCTTC. Encoded protein: CAGRGASYNEQFF.

V is TRBV9 and J is TRBJ2-3; no firm D call. V was shortened by 0 bases and J by 3 bases, with 11 bases between the two germline ends. This CDR3 has 15 amino acids. The germline CDR1 and CDR2 sequences are SGDLS and YYNGEE. DNA for the CDR3: TGTGCCAGCAGCGTAGATGGGGTGAGGACAGATACGCAGTATTTT. Translating gives CASSVDGVRTDTQYF.

This sequence joins TRBV27 and TRBJ1-2; D not resolved. Germline lookup yields CDR1 MNHEY and CDR2 SMNVEV (reference sequence). V lost 2 bases and J 4 bases, leaving 5 bases between the germline ends. The CDR3 runs to 12 residues. The CDR3 DNA follows: TGTGCCAGCAGTTTAAAAGGCTATGGCTACACCTTC. The encoded protein is CASSLKGYGYTF.

This chain joins TRBV7-6 and TRBJ2-3; D is unclear. Germline lookup yields CDR1 SGHVS and CDR2 FNYEAQ. This CDR3 spans 13 amino acids. Trimming removed 4 bases from V and 4 bases from J, with 9 bases in between. CDR3 DNA: TGTGCCAGCAGCTCGCAAGCGTCAGATACGCAGTATTTT. Amino acids: CASSSQASDTQYF.

Only a few counts were recorded for this clone. The junction departs from the called germline gene at one end, perhaps through a read error. The chain recombines TRBV29-1 with TRBJ2-1; TRBD1 matches 8 bases. The CDR3 loop spans 13 amino acids. Germline V lookup: CDR1 SQVTM, CDR2 ANQGSEA. Here the CDR3 reads CSVEGTGYNEQFF. DNA for the CDR3: TGCAGCGTCGAAGGGACAGGCTACAATGAGCAGTTCTTC.

CDR3 amino acids: CASSVIQGQGWNSPLHF. CDR3 nucleotides: TGTGCCAGCAGTGTTATTCAAGGACAGGGGTGGAATTCACCCCTCCACTTT. V and J are TRBV2 and TRBJ1-6, with 9 bases fitting TRBD1. The CDR3 runs 17 residues. J was trimmed by 7 bases and V by 4 bases; bases with no gene match: 11. CDR1 and CDR2 (germline): SNHLY, FYNNEI.

This clone occurred a few times. The chain combines TRBV2 with TRBJ2-1; 8 positions match TRBD2. The germline gives CDR1 SNHLY, CDR2 FYNNEI. CDR3 length: 12 residues. Losses at the gene ends were 8 bases for V and 6 bases for J; bases not matched to a gene: 3. CDR3 coding DNA: TGTGCCAGCGAGCGGGAGCGCAATGAGCAGTTCTTC. Encoded protein: CASERERNEQFF.

This sequence joins TRBV18 and TRBJ2-4; D is unresolved. Trimming stripped 6 bases from V and 7 bases from J, with 13 bases between. The germline V gene encodes CDR1 KGHSH and CDR2 LQKENI. The CDR3 has 13 amino acids. The CDR3 nucleotides read TGTGCCAGCTCTGACCTGGGAATCAACATTCAGTACTTC. This translates into CASSDLGINIQYF.

This clone was seen only a few times. V and J are TRBV4-1 and TRBJ1-5; TRBD1 is a possible D gene (6 bases). The ends were cut back, 0 bases at V and 3 bases at J, with 15 bases in the middle. The CDR3 runs to 17 residues. Germline V gene lookup returns CDR1 MGHRA and CDR2 YSYEKL. As DNA, the CDR3 is TGCGCCAGCAGCCAAGAAGTTGCAGGACAGTCCAATCAGCCCCAGCATTTT. It is translated as CASSQEVAGQSNQPQHF.

This clone was seen a few times. The chain's CDR3 is CASSVALYGYEQYF. CDR3 coding DNA: TGTGCCAGCAGCGTAGCCTTATACGGCTACGAGCAGTACTTC. This chain uses TRBV9 with TRBJ2-7; the D is unclear. Trimming removed 0 bases at V and 3 bases at J, with 10 bases between. Germline V gene sequence: CDR1 SGDLS, CDR2 YYNGEE. This CDR3 is 14 amino acids long.

The chain recombines TRBV15 with TRBJ2-1; no clear D. This CDR3 spans 15 amino acids. With 0 bases removed from V and 4 bases from J, the gap between germline ends came to 10 bases. Germline lookup yields CDR1 LNHNV and CDR2 YYDKDF (reference sequence). The CDR3 nucleotides are TGTGCCACCAGCAGAGATTCGGCACTGTACAATGAGCAGTTCTTC. Translation: CATSRDSALYNEQFF.

To note about this clone: A much larger clone differs by one base, so this may be a read error. Other DNA variants within this sample encode the same CDR3. This chain uses TRBV5-1 with TRBJ2-5; D not resolved. This CDR3 contains 12 residues. Germline assignment: CDR1 SGHRS and CDR2 YFSETQ. V lost 0 bases and J lost 5, with 5 bases in between. CDR3 residues: CASSLAGETQYF. In DNA form, the CDR3 reads TGCGCCAGCAGCTTGGCTGGGGAGACCCAGTACTTC.

V is TRBV20-1 and J is TRBJ1-1, with D possibly matching TRBD1 (6 bases). In germline, CDR1 is DFQATT, CDR2 SNEGSKA (reference sequence). V shed 5 bases and J shed 9 bases, with 13 bases lying between them. This CDR3 comprises 11 residues. The CDR3 protein is CSAFRDNKAFF. The CDR3 DNA reads as TGCAGTGCTTTTCGGGACAACAAAGCTTTCTTT.

The rearrangement links TRBV9 to TRBJ2-3; 10 positions match TRBD2. CDR3 length: 16 residues. With V trimmed by 0 bases and J by 5 bases, 6 bases remained unmatched. Germline CDR1 SGDLS, CDR2 YYNGEE. CDR3 in amino acids: CASSVGRLAGVDTQYF. The CDR3 nucleotides read TGTGCCAGCAGCGTAGGTCGCCTAGCGGGAGTAGATACGCAGTATTTT.

V and J are TRBV27 and TRBJ2-7, with 12 bases fitting TRBD2. V shed 4 bases, J shed 3 bases, and the junction held 4 bases outside the gene matches. The CDR3 is 15 residues long. CDR1 is MNHEY, CDR2 SMNVEV, per germline (reference sequence). Here the CDR3 reads CASSSTSGSHYEQYV. For the CDR3, the DNA is TGTGCCAGCAGTTCGACTAGCGGGAGCCACTACGAGCAGTACGTC.

J is TRBJ2-7 and V is TRBV2, with 10 bases aligning to TRBD2. Germline-derived CDR1 and CDR2 are SNHLY and FYNNEI. J lost 1 base, V lost 5 bases, and 11 bases had no gene match. This CDR3 is 17 amino acids long. The CDR3 coding sequence is TGTGCCAGCAGTTACTCGGTTCTAGCGGGAGTTTCCTACGAGCAGTACGTC. Protein product: CASSYSVLAGVSYEQYV.